This T cell receptor beta chain was sequenced in a study of blood T cell repertoires in COVID-19. Overall study context: COVID-19 samples, acute and convalescent, were from the United States, Italy and Spain. PBMCs, B-cell-depleted T cells, or T cells were the source of the cDNA or gDNA that made up the material.

Germline CDR1 reads GTSNPN; CDR2 reads SVGIG (reference sequence). The V and J ends lost 0 bases and 3 bases respectively, with 3 bases between them. The length of the CDR3 is 11 residues. Authors' processing steps: Cell counts per sample came from amplifying reference gene primers. Generated by immunoSEQ multiplex PCR, the TCRdb table keeps only in-frame clones and is missing some. V, J and clone size were drawn from that table, and D and trimming were deduced from the DNA. The table records under 300,000 clones, roughly 84% of them present only once. What was sequenced was peripheral blood. The chain has TRBV30 and TRBJ2-7; D not certain. This clonotype originated in a middle-aged woman who had recovered from COVID-19. CDR3 sequence: CAWSVYYEQYF. The CDR3 DNA reads as TGTGCCTGGAGTGTATACTACGAGCAGTACTTC. Variable domain in full (rest from reference TRBV30 and TRBJ2-7): SQTIHQWPATLVQPVGSPLSLECTVEGTSNPNLYWYRQAAGRGLQLLFYSVGIGQISSEVPQNLSASRPQDRQFILSSKKLLLSDSGFYLCAWSVYYEQYFGPGTRLTVT.